This T cell receptor (beta chain) was found in a study of cytotoxic CD8 clonotypes in ibrutinib-treated CLL. Study-wide background: The patients comprised 10 to 12 relapsed/refractory and 15 treatment-naive cases, about 18 IGHV unmutated. Recorded responses included about 25 partial and 2 complete; following median approximately 5.5 years, roughly 15 stayed remitted and about 12 progressed. Study conclusions and caveats: There were few public clonotypes, and on treatment they contracted or stayed stable.

The TCR beta libraries used roughly 2.2 micrograms of genomic DNA that came from cryopreserved PBMCs. As to this clone: Antigen unknown.

Trimming removed 3 bases from V and 1 base from J, with 10 bases in between. The CDR3 runs to 15 residues. Per germline, CDR1 LNHDA and CDR2 SQIVND (reference sequence). TCRdb's table, derived via immunoSEQ multiplex PCR, lists solely in-frame clones and lacks some. This sample carries more than 140,000 clones, roughly 80% of them seen once, and the ten largest clones take approximately 28%. The source of this sequence is a human donor with chronic lymphocytic leukemia. The input for sequencing was PBMCs, taken after 12 months of ibrutinib treatment. V and J are TRBV19 and TRBJ1-5; no reliable D call. Written as DNA, the CDR3 is TGTGCCAGTAGTATCCCTGGACTGAGCAATCAGCCCCAGCATTTT. It is translated as CASSIPGLSNQPQHF.